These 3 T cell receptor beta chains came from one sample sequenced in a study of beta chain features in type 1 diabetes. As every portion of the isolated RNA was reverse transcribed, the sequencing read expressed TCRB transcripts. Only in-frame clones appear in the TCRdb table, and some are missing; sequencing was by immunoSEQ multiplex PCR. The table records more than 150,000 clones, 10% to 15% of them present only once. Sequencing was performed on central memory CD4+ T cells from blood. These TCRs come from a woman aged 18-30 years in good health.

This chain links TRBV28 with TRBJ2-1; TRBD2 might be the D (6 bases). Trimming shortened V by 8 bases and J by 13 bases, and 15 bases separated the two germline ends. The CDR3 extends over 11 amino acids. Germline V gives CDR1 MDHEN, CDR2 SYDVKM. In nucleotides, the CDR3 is TGTGCCAGCCGAGATCAGCGGGTACAGTTCTTC. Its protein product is CASRDQRVQFF.

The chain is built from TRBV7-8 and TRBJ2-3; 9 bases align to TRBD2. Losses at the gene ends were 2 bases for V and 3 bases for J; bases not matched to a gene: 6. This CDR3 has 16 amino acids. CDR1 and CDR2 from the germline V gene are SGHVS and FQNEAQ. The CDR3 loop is CASSLNPGLATDTQYF. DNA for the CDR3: TGTGCCAGCAGCTTAAATCCGGGACTAGCAACAGATACGCAGTATTTT. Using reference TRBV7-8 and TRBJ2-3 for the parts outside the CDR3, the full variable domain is GAGVSQSPRYKVAKRGQDVALRCDPISGHVSLFWYQQALGQGPEFLTYFQNEAQLDKSGLPSDRFFAERPEGSVSTLKIQRTQQEDSAVYLCASSLNPGLATDTQYFGPGTRLTVL.

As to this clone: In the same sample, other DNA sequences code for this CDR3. CDR3 protein: CASSPDRKNTEAFF. CDR3 DNA sequence: TGTGCCAGCTCACCGGACAGGAAGAACACTGAAGCTTTCTTT. This chain connects TRBV18 to TRBJ1-1, with 7 bases aligning to TRBD1. The CDR3 extends over 14 amino acids. From germline, CDR1 is KGHSH and CDR2 LQKENI. V shed 3 bases and J 1 base; nucleotides not matched to a gene: 2. Full variable domain (remainder filled in from reference TRBV18 and TRBJ1-1): NAGVMQNPRHLVRRRGQEARLRCSPMKGHSHVYWYRQLPEEGLKFMVYLQKENIIDESGMPKERFSAEFPKEGPSILRIQQVVRGDSAAYFCASSPDRKNTEAFFGQGTRLTVV.